The source of this T cell receptor (beta chain) is a study of blood T cell repertoires in COVID-19. Study-level background: Some COVID-19 samples were acute and others convalescent; all came from the United States, Italy and Spain.

The length of the CDR3 is 13 residues. Germline-derived CDR1 and CDR2 are WNHNN and SYGVQD (reference sequence). The V and J ends lost 6 bases and 3 bases respectively, with 11 bases between them. How the authors handled the data: Estimation of nucleated cell counts relied on the amplification of reference gene primers. Produced via immunoSEQ multiplex PCR; TCRdb's table is partial and in-frame only. For V, J and clone size, that table is used; D and trimming come from the DNA. The repertoire has some 250,000 clones, 82% of them found once; the top ten carry about 15%. Cohort placement rested on clinical history that participants reported themselves.

The sequenced sample consisted of PBMCs or T cells enriched from blood (not recorded which). The chain has TRBV10-1 and TRBJ1-2; D unclear. The clonotype was recovered from a man between 40 and 49 years old who had recovered from COVID-19. The CDR3 region is CASSRRSYYGYTF. For the CDR3, the DNA is TGCGCCAGCAGCCGCAGGTCATACTATGGCTACACCTTC.